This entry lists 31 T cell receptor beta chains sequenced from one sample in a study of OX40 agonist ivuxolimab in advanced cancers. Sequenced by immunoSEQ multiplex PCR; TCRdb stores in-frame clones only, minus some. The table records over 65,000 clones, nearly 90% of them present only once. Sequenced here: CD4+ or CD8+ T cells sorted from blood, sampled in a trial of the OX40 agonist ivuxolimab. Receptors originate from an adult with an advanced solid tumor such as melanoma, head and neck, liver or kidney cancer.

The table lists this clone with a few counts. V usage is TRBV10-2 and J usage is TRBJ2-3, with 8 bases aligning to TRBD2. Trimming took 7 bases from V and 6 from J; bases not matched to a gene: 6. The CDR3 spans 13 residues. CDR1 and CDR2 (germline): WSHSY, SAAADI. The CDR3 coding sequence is TGCGCCAGCAAACAAGCGGGAGAGGATACGCAGTATTTT. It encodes CASKQAGEDTQYF.

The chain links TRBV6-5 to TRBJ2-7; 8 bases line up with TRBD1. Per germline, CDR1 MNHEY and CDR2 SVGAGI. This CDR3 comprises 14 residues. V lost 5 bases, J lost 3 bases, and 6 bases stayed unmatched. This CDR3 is CASSPRQGYYEQYF. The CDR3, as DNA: TGTGCCAGCAGTCCCCGACAGGGGTACTACGAGCAGTACTTC.

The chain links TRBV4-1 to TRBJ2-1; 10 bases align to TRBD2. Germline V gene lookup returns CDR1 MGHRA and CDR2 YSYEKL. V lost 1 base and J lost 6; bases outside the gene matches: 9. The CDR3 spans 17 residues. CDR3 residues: CASSQVGGSGRANEQFF. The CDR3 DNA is TGCGCCAGCAGCCAAGTGGGGGGGAGCGGGAGGGCCAATGAGCAGTTCTTC.

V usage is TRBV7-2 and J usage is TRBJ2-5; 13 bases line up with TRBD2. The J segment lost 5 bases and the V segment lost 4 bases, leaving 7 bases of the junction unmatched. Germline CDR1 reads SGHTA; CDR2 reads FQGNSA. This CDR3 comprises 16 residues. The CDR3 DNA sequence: TGTGCCAGCAGCTCCATGGGACTAGCGGGACTGGAGACCCAGTACTTC. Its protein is CASSSMGLAGLETQYF.

The DNA of the CDR3 is TGTGCCAGCAGTGGGACAGGGGGCGCGGTCTATGGCTACACCTTC. It codes for CASSGTGGAVYGYTF. The chain combines TRBV6-5 with TRBJ1-2; 12 bases match TRBD1. Germline V gives CDR1 MNHEY, CDR2 SVGAGI. The CDR3 is 15 amino acids. V trimming: 5 bases; J trimming: 4 bases; junction bases outside the gene matches: 5.

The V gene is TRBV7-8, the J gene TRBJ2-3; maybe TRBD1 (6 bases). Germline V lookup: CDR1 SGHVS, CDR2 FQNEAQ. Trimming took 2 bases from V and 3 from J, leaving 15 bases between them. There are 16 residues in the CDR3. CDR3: CASSLYGQRRTDTQYF. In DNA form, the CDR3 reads TGTGCCAGCAGCTTATACGGACAGAGGAGAACAGATACGCAGTATTTT.

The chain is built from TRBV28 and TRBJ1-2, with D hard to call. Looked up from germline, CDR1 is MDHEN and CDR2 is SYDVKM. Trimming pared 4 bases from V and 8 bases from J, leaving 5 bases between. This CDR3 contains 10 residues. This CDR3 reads CASSSKGYTF. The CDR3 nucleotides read TGTGCCAGCAGTTCAAAGGGCTACACCTTC.

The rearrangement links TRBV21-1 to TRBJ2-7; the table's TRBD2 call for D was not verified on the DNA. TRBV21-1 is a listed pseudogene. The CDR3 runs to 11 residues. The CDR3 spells CASGRGHEQYF. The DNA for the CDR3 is TGTGCCAGCGGGCGGGGCCACGAGCAGTACTTC.

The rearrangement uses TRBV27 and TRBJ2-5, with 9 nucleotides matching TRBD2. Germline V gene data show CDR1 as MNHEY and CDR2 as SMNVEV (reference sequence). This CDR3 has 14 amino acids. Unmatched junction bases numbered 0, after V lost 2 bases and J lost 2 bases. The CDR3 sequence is CASSLTSGQETQYF. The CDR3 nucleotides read TGTGCCAGCAGTTTAACTAGCGGGCAAGAGACCCAGTACTTC.

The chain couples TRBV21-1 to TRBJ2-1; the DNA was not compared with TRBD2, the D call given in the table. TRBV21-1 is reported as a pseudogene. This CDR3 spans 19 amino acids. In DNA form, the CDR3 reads TGTGCCAGCAGCAAAGGGGGGACTAGCGGGTACTGGCCCTACAATGAGCAGTTCTTC. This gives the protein CASSKGGTSGYWPYNEQFF.

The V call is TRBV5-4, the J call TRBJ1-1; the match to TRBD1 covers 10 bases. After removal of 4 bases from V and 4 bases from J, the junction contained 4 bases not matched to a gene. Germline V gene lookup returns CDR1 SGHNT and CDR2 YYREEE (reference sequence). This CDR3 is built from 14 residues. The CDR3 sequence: CASSPTGGITEAFF. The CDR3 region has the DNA TGTGCCAGCAGCCCGACAGGGGGCATCACTGAAGCTTTCTTT.

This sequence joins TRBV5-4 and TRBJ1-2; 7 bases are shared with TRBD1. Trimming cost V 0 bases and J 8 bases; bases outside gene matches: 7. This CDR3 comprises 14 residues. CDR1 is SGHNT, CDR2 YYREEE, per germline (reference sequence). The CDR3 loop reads CASSLETGAGGYTF. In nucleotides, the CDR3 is TGTGCCAGCAGCTTGGAAACAGGGGCCGGGGGCTACACCTTC.

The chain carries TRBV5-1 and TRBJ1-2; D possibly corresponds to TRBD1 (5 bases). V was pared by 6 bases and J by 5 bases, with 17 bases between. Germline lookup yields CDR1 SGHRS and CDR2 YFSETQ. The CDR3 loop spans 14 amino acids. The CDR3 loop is CASTSGGQGYGYTF. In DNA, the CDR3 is TGCGCCAGCACCTCTGGCGGGCAGGGATATGGCTACACCTTC.

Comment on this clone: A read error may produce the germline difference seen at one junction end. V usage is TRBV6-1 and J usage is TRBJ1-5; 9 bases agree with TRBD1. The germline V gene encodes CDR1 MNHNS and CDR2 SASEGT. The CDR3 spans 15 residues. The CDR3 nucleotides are TGTGCCAGGATAAACAGGGGGCAGGGGCAATCAGCCCCAGCATTT. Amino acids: CARINRGQGQSAPAF.

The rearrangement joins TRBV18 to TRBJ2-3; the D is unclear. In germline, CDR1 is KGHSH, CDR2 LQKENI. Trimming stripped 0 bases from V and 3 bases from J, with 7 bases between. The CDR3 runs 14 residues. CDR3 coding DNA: TGTGCCAGCTCACCACCGGTGGGGACAGATACGCAGTATTTT. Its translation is CASSPPVGTDTQYF. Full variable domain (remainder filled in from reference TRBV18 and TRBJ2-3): NAGVMQNPRHLVRRRGQEARLRCSPMKGHSHVYWYRQLPEEGLKFMVYLQKENIIDESGMPKERFSAEFPKEGPSILRIQQVVRGDSAAYFCASSPPVGTDTQYFGPGTRLTVL.

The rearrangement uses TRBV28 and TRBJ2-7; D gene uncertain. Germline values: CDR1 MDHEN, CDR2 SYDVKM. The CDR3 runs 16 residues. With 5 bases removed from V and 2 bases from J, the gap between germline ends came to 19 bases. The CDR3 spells CASSSPAGTVPYEQYF. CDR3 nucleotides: TGTGCCAGCAGTAGCCCTGCAGGAACGGTGCCCTACGAGCAGTACTTC.

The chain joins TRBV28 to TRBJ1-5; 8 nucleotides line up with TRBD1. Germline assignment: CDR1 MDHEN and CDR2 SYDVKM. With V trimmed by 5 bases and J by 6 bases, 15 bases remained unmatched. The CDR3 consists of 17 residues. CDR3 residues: CASSIKNRGEAAQPQHF. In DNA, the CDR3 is TGTGCCAGCAGTATTAAGAACAGGGGGGAGGCAGCTCAGCCCCAGCATTTT.

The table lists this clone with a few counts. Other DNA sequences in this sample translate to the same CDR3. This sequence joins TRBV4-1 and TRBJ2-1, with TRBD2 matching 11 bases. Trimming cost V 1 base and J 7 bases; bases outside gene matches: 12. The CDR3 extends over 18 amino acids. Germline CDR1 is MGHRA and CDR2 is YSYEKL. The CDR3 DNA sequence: TGCGCCAGCAGCCAAGGGGGGTTTAGCGGGAGGGTTAGAAATGAGCAGTTCTTC. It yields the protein CASSQGGFSGRVRNEQFF.

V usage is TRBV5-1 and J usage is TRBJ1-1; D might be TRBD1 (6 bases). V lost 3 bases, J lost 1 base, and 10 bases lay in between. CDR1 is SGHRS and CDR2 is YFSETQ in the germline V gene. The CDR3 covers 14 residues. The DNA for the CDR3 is TGCGCCAGCAGCTACAGGGATGGGAACACTGAAGCTTTCTTT. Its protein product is CASSYRDGNTEAFF.

As DNA, the CDR3 is TGTGCCAGCAGCCCGGGTCCCCCGAGCATATATCCCCAGCATTTT. Protein product: CASSPGPPSIYPQHF. The chain carries TRBV7-6 and TRBJ1-5; D call uncertain. The CDR3 has 15 residues. Per the germline V gene, CDR1 is SGHVS and CDR2 is FNYEAQ. Trimming removed 5 bases at V and 10 bases at J, with 21 bases between.

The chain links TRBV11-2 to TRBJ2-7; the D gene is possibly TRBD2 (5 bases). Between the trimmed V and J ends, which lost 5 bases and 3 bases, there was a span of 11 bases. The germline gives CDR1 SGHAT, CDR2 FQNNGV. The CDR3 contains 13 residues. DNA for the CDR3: TGTGCCAGCAGCGGCCTAGCAGGCTACGAGCAGTACTTC. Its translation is CASSGLAGYEQYF.

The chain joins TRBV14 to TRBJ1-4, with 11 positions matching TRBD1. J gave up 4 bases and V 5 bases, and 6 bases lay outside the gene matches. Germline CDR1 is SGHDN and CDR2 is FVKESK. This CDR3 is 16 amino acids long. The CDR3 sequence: CASSGQGAGGNEKLFF. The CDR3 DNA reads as TGTGCCAGCAGCGGACAGGGGGCAGGGGGTAATGAAAAACTGTTTTTT. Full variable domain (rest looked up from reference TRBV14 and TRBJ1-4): EAGVTQFPSHSVIEKGQTVTLRCDPISGHDNLYWYRRVMGKEIKFLLHFVKESKQDESGMPNNRFLAERTGGTYSTLKVQPAELEDSGVYFCASSGQGAGGNEKLFFGSGTQLSVL.

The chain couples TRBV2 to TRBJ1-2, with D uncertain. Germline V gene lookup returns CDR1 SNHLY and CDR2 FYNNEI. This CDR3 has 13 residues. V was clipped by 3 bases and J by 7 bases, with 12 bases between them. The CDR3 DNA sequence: TGTGCCAGCAGTGAGGAGGGAAGGGCTGGCTACACCTTC. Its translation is CASSEEGRAGYTF. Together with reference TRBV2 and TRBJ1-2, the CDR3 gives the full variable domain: EPEVTQTPSHQVTQMGQEVILRCVPISNHLYFYWYRQILGQKVEFLVSFYNNEISEKSEIFDDQFSVERPDGSNFTLKIRSTKLEDSAMYFCASSEEGRAGYTFGSGTRLTVV.

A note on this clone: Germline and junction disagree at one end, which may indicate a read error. CDR3 sequence (DNA): TGTGCCAGTATCCGAGCTAGCCACGGCACCGGGAAGCTGTTTTTT. It translates to CASIRASHGTGKLFF. V is TRBV19 and J is TRBJ2-2; D is possibly TRBD2 (5 bases). Looked up from germline, CDR1 is LNHDA and CDR2 is SQIVND (reference sequence). The CDR3 is 15 amino acids.

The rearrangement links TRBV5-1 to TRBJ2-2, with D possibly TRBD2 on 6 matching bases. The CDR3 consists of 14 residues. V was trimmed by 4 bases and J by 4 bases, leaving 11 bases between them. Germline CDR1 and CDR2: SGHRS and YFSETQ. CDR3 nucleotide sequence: TGCGCCAGCAGCCGGACTAACCGCACCGGGGAGCTGTTTTTT. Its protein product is CASSRTNRTGELFF.

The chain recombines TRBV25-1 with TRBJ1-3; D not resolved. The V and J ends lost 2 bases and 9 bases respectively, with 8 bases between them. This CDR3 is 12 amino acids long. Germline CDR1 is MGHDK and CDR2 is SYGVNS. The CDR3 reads CASSEGTATIYF. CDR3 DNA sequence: TGTGCCAGCAGTGAAGGAACCGCCACCATATATTTT.

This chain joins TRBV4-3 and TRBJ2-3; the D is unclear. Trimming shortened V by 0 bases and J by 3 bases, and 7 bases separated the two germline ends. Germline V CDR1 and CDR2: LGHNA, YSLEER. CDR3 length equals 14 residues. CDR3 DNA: TGCGCCAGCAGCCAAGATACGAGGACAGATACGCAGTATTTT. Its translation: CASSQDTRTDTQYF.

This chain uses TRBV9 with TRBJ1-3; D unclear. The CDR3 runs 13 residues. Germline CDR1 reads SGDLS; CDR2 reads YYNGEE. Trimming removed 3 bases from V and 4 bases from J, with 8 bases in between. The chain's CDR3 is CASSAASGNTIYF. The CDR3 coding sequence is TGTGCCAGCAGCGCTGCCTCCGGAAACACCATATATTTT.

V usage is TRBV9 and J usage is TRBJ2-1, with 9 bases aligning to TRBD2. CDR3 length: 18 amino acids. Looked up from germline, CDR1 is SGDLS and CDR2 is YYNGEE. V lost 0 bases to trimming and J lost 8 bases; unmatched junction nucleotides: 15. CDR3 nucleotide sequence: TGTGCCAGCAGCGTAGCACCGGGAGCGGGAGGTCGTTATGATGAGCAGTTCTTC. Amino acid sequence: CASSVAPGAGGRYDEQFF.

Written as DNA, the CDR3 is TGTGCCAGCAGTGAATTTTCTGAAAAACTGTTTTTT. It specifies CASSEFSEKLFF. The genes are TRBV25-1 and TRBJ1-4; D remains unclear. The germline CDR1 and CDR2 sequences are MGHDK and SYGVNS. Trimming shortened V by 1 base and J by 7 bases, and 4 bases separated the two germline ends. The CDR3 is 12 amino acids.

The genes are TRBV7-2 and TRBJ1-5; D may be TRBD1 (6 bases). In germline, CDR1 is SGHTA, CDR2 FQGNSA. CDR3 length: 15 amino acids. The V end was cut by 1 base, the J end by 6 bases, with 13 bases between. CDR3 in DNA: TGTGCCAGCAGCTTAGTCACGGGGGCGACTCAGCCCCAGCATTTT. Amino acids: CASSLVTGATQPQHF.